This entry features one T cell receptor beta chain sequence. The data originate from a study of blood T cell repertoires in COVID-19. In the authors' workflow: How many nucleated cells were present was estimated from reference gene primer amplification. The method was immunoSEQ multiplex PCR; TCRdb's version includes in-frame clones alone and lacks a portion of them. The D gene and trimming were derived from the DNA, and the V and J assignments and clone size from that table. The top ten clones hold roughly 12% of a sample with roughly 170,000 clones, roughly 80% of them seen once. V trimming: 4 bases; J trimming: 5 bases; junction bases outside the gene matches: 3. In germline, CDR1 is SGHRS, CDR2 YFSETQ. The CDR3 is 14 amino acids.

The chain combines TRBV5-1 with TRBJ1-1, with 12 nucleotides matching TRBD1. The sequenced sample was PBMCs or T cells enriched from blood (not recorded which). The receptor's source is a man aged 45 to 65 who had recovered from COVID-19. Here the CDR3 reads CASSRDRGQTEAFF. The DNA for the CDR3 is TGCGCCAGCAGCCGGGACAGGGGGCAAACTGAAGCTTTCTTT.